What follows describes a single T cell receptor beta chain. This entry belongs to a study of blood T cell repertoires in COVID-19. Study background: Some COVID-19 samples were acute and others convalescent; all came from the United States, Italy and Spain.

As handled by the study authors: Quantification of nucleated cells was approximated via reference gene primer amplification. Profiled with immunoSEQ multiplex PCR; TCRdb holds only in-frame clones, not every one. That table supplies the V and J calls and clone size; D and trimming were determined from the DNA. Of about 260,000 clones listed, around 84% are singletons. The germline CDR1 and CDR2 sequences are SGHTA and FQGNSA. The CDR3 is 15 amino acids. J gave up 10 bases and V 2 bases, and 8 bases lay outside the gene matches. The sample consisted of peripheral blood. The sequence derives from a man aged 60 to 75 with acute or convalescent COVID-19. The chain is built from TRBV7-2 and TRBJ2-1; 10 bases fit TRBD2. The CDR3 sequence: CASSLLSGGPQEQFF. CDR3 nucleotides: TGTGCCAGCAGCTTACTTAGCGGGGGGCCCCAAGAGCAGTTCTTC.